The T cell receptor beta chain under discussion was sequenced for a study of blood T cells in healthy people across ages. About the study: For every two T cells, template switching captured about one barcoded beta molecule.

Alongside a J-beta primer mix, a sample-barcoded 5' primer served in a second PCR lasting about 7 to 11 cycles. Every sample produced at least 2.5 million CDR3-containing paired-end reads. TCRdb reprocessed the 5' RACE reads with MiXCR, giving one entry per CDR3 protein. The sample has hundreds of thousands of distinct CDR3 sequences; 44% are singletons. The sample was blood. This TCR was recovered from a man in his fifties or sixties in good health.

CDR3 amino acids: CASSDRLGFTEAFF. The CDR3 DNA reads as TGTGCCAGCAGCGACCGTTTAGGGTTCACTGAAGCTTTCTTT. The V call is TRBV6-5, the J call TRBJ1-1; no reliable D call. The CDR3 runs 14 residues. Per the germline V gene, CDR1 is MNHEY and CDR2 is SVGAGI. V was cut by 6 bases and J by 4 bases, with 15 bases left in between.